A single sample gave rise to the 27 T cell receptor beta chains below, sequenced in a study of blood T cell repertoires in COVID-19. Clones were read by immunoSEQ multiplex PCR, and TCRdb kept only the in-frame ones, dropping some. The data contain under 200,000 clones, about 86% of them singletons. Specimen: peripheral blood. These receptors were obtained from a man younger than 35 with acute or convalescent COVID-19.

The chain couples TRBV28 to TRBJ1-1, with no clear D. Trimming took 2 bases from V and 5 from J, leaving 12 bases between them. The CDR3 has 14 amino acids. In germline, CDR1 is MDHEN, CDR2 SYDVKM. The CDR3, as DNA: TGTGCCAGCAGTTTAGGAACCGGGAGGACTGAAGCTTTCTTT. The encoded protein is CASSLGTGRTEAFF.

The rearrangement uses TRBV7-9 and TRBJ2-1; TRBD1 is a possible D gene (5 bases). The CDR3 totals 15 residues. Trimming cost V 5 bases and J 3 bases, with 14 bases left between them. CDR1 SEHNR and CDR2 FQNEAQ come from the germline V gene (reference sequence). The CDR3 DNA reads TGTGCCAGCAGCCTACAGACAGCTATCTACAATGAGCAGTTCTTC. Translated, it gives CASSLQTAIYNEQFF.

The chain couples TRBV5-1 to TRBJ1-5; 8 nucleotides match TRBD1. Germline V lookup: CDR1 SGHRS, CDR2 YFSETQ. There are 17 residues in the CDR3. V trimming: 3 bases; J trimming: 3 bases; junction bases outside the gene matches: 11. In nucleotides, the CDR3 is TGCGCCAGCAGCTCGACGGACAGGGCTCGGAACAATCAGCCCCAGCATTTT. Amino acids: CASSSTDRARNNQPQHF.

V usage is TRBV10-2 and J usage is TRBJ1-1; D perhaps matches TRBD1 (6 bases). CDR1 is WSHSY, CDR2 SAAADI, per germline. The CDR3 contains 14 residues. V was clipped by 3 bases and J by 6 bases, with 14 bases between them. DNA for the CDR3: TGCGCCAGCAGTGATATAGCAGGGGCCCCTGAAGCTTTCTTT. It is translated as CASSDIAGAPEAFF.

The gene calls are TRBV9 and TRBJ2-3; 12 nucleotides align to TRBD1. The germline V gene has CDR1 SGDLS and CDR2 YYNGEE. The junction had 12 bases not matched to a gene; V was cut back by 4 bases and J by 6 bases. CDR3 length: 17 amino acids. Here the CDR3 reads CASSSTGTGGNWDTQYF. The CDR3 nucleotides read TGTGCCAGCAGCTCAACCGGGACAGGGGGCAACTGGGATACGCAGTATTTT.

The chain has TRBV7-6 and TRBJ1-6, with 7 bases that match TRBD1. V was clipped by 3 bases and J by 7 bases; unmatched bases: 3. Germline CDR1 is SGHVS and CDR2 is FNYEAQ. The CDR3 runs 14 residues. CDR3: CASSLGRGNSPLHF. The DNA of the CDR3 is TGTGCCAGCAGCTTGGGCAGGGGGAATTCACCCCTCCACTTT.

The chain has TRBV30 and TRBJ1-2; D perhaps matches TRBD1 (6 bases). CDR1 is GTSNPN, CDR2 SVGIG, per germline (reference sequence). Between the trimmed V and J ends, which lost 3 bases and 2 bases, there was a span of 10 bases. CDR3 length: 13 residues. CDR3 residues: CAWSRGANYGYTF. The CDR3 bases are TGTGCCTGGAGCAGGGGCGCCAACTATGGCTACACCTTC. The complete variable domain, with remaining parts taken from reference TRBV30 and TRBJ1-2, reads SQTIHQWPATLVQPVGSPLSLECTVEGTSNPNLYWYRQAAGRGLQLLFYSVGIGQISSEVPQNLSASRPQDRQFILSSKKLLLSDSGFYLCAWSRGANYGYTFGSGTRLTVV.

The CDR3 sequence is CASSLSTGKDNEQFF. DNA of the CDR3: TGTGCCAGCAGCTTATCCACAGGGAAGGACAATGAGCAGTTCTTC. The chain is built from TRBV7-9 and TRBJ2-1; tentatively, D is TRBD1 (6 bases). The CDR3 spans 15 residues. Trimming left V 2 bases short and J 5 bases short, with 13 bases between. Germline CDR1 is SEHNR and CDR2 is FQNEAQ (reference sequence).

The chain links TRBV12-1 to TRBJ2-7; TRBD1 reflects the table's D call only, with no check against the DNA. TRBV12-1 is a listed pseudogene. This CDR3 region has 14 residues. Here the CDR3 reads CASSRTRKSYEQYF. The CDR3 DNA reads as TGTGCCAGCAGCCGGACAAGAAAGTCCTACGAGCAGTACTTC.

CDR3 sequence: CASSGGTGVDEQFF. The CDR3 bases are TGTGCCAGCAGTGGGGGGACAGGGGTGGATGAGCAGTTCTTC. The J gene is TRBJ2-1, the V gene TRBV2; TRBD1 aligns across 10 bases. CDR3 size: 14 residues. Germline loops: CDR1 SNHLY, CDR2 FYNNEI. V dropped 4 bases and J dropped 8; count of bases not matched to a gene: 5.

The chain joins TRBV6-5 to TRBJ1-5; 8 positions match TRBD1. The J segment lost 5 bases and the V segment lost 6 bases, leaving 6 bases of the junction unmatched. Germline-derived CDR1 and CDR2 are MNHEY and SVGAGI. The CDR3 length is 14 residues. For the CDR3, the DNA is TGTGCCAGCAGGGTCAGGGGGCACGATCAGCCCCAGCATTTT. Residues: CASRVRGHDQPQHF.

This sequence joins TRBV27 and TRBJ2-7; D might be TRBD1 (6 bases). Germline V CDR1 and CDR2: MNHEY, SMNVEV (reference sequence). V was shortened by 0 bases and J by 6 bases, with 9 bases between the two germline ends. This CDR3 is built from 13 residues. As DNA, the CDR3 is TGTGCCAGCAGTTTATCTACAGGGACCGAGCAGTACGTC. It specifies CASSLSTGTEQYV.

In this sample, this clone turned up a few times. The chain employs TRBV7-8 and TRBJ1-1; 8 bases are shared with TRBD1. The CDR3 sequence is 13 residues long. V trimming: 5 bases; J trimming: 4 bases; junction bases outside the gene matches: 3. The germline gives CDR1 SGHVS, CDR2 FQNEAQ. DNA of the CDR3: TGTGCCAGCAGCCTTACAGGGGGCACTGAAGCTTTCTTT. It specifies CASSLTGGTEAFF.

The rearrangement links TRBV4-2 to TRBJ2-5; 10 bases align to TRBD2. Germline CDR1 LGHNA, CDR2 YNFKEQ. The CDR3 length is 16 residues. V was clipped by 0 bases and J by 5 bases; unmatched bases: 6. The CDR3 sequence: CASSQDRSGGSETQYF. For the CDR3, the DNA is TGTGCCAGCAGCCAAGATCGTAGCGGGGGGTCGGAGACCCAGTACTTC.

DNA of the CDR3: TGTGCCAGCAGTGAACCTAGTCAGCCCCAGCATTTT. This translates into CASSEPSQPQHF. The V gene is TRBV2, the J gene TRBJ1-5; D not resolved. The V gene's germline CDR1 is SNHLY and CDR2 FYNNEI. The CDR3 is 12 residues long. V gave up 2 bases and J gave up 6 bases, with 5 bases separating them. Full variable domain (remainder filled in from reference TRBV2 and TRBJ1-5): EPEVTQTPSHQVTQMGQEVILRCVPISNHLYFYWYRQILGQKVEFLVSFYNNEISEKSEIFDDQFSVERPDGSNFTLKIRSTKLEDSAMYFCASSEPSQPQHFGDGTRLSIL.

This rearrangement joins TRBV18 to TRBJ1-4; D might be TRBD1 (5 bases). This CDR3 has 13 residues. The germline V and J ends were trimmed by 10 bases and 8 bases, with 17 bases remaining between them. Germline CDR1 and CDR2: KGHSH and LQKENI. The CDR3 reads CATMEGAGEKLFF. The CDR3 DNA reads TGTGCCACCATGGAAGGGGCAGGGGAAAAACTGTTTTTT.

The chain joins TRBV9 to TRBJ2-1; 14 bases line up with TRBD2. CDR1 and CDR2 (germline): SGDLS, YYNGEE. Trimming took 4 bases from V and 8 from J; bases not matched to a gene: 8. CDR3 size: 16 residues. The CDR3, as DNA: TGTGCCAGCAGCTCACGACTAGCGGGGGGGCCCGATGAGCAGTTCTTC. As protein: CASSSRLAGGPDEQFF.

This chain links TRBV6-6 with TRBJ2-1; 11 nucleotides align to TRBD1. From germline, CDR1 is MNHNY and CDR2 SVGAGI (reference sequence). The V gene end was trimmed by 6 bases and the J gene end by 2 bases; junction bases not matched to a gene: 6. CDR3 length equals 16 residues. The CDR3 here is CASRIPGQGAYNEQFF. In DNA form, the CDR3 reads TGTGCCAGCAGAATTCCGGGACAGGGGGCCTACAATGAGCAGTTCTTC.

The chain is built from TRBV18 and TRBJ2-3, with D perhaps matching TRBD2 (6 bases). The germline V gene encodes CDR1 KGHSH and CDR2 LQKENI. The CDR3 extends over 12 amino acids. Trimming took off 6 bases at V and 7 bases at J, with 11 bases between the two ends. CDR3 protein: CASSPGLNTQYF. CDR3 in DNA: TGTGCCAGCTCGCCGGGACTTAATACGCAGTATTTT.

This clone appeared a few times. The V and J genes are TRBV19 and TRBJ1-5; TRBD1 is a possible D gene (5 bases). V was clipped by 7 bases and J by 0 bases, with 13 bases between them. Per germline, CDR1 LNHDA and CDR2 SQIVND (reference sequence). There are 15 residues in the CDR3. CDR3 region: CASTTGISSNQPQHF. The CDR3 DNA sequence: TGTGCCAGTACCACAGGTATTTCTAGCAATCAGCCCCAGCATTTT.

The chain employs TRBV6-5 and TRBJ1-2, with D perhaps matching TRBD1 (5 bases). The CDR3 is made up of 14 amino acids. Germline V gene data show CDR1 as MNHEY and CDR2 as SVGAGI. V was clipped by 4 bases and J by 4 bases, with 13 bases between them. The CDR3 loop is CASSSAGPGYGYTF. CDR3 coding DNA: TGTGCCAGCAGTTCCGCGGGACCAGGCTATGGCTACACCTTC.

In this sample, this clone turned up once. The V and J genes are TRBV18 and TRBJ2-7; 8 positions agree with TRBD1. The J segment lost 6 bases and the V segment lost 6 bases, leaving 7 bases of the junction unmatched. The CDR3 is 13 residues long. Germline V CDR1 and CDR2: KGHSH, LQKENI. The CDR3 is CASSPGQGSEQYV. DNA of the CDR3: TGTGCCAGCTCCCCCGGACAGGGTTCCGAGCAGTACGTC.

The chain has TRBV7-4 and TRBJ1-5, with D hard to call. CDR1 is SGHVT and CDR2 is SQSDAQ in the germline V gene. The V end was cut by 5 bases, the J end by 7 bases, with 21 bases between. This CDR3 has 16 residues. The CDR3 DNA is TGTGCCAGCAGCCCCCAGCCGGGTCCACCGGGGCAGCCCCAGCATTTT. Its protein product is CASSPQPGPPGQPQHF.

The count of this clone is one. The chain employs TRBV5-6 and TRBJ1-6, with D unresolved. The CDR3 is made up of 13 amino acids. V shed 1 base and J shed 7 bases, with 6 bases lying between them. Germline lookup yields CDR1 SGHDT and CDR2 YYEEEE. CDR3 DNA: TGTGCCAGCAGCTTGTCTGTGAATTCACCCCTCCACTTT. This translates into CASSLSVNSPLHF. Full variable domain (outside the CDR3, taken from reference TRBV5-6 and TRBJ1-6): DAGVTQSPTHLIKTRGQQVTLRCSPKSGHDTVSWYQQALGQGPQFIFQYYEEEERQRGNFPDRFSGHQFPNYSSELNVNALLLGDSALYLCASSLSVNSPLHFGNGTRLTVT.

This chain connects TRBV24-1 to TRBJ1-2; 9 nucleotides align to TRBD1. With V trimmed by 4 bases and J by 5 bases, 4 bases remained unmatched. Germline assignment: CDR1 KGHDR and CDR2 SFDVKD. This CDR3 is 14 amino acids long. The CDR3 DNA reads TGTGCCACCAGTGACCCGGGACAGGGTTATGGCTACACCTTC. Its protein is CATSDPGQGYGYTF.

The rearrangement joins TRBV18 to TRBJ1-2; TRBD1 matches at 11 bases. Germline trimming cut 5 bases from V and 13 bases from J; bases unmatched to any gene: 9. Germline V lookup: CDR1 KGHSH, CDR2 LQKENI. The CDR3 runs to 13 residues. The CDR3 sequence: CASSARDRGSCTF. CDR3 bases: TGTGCCAGCTCAGCTAGGGACAGGGGGAGTTGCACCTTC.

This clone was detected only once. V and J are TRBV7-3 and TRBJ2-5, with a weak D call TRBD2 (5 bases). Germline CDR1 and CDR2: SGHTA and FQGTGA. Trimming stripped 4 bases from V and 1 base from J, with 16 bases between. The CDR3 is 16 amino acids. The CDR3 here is CASSSNSPEGQETQYF. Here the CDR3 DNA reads TGTGCCAGCAGCTCCAATTCCCCAGAGGGCCAAGAGACCCAGTACTTC.